This section outlines one T cell receptor beta chain sequence together with its context. The antigen this receptor binds is unknown. An end of the junction does not agree with germline; a read error may underlie this. Reading the label with the study, this specimen's time point is: persistent/refractory GD, antithyroid drugs over 5 years with positive TRAb. For both TCR sequencing and RNA sequencing, RNA was extracted from PBMCs in TRIzol. Graves' disease was diagnosed according to American Thyroid Association guidelines. Patients for the study were recruited at an endocrinology department in Xi'an, China. Each patient gave around 9 milliliters of peripheral blood, collected in an EDTA anticoagulant tube. PBMCs were isolated by Ficoll Paque Plus density gradient separation without further T cell sorting. An Agilent 2100 Bioanalyzer and agarose gel were used to check RNA quality, while a NanoDrop 2000 measured RNA concentration.

The sample belongs to a study of regulatory T cells in long-lasting Graves disease (dated by TCRdb to about 2021). Notes on the research overall: To count as having persistent Graves' disease, a patient had to have received antithyroid drug treatment for over 5 years with TSH receptor autoantibodies remaining persistently positive. Patients with persistent Graves' disease were compared with patients with newly diagnosed Graves' disease using TCR sequencing and RNA sequencing of peripheral blood. Persistent Graves' disease patients in the clinical cohort had taken antithyroid drugs for 8 to 12 years on average. The study was conducted in China and was registered as a clinical trial. A total of some 35 samples underwent TCR sequencing, from 13 patients with persistent Graves' disease and roughly 20 patients with newly diagnosed Graves' disease.

Reading from cysteine to phenylalanine, the CDR3 counts 14 amino acids. Here the CDR3 DNA is all that survives: 42 bases in frame from base 1. Via the germline V gene, CDR1 is SGHTA and CDR2 FQGNSA. The library relied on multiplex PCR. Sequenced using an Illumina HiSeq 4000. TCR beta libraries were built with iRepertoire HTBI primers and Arm-PCR amplification of CDR3 regions. Gel purification was performed on PCR products prior to sequencing. As for the authors' bioinformatics: Across samples, around 58 TRBV and 14 TRBJ segments were identified and used for gene usage analysis of CDR3 amino acid clonotypes. Filtered high-quality paired reads were merged into contigs using COPE and FqMerger. BLAST was used to align contigs to the IMGT TRBV, TRBD and TRBJ reference genes, and CDR3 was defined following IMGT. Any clonotype with a frequency above 0.1% was counted as a highly expanded clone. Repertoire diversity was measured by Shannon entropy, and V-J evenness by the Gini coefficient. Public clonotypes were defined as clonotypes shared by more than one individual. The raw public reads went through TCRdb reprocessing: fastp at Q25, MiXCR clone calling, in-frame beta chains kept. Rows matching on CDR3 protein sequence are summarized as one entry with the most common DNA and genes. The authors' filters were not applied to this entry. The sample yields 350,000 to 450,000 distinct CDR3 sequences; more than 20% were counted once. The ten biggest clones cover approximately 30% of the sample.

Points the paper makes about the study in general: The authors acknowledged the small sample size as a limitation that may reduce accuracy. Preferential use of TRBV28, TRBJ1-2 and TRBJ2-5 was observed in persistent disease, whereas TRBV20-1 and TRBJ2-1 were favored in newly diagnosed disease. Persistent patients shared more public clonotypes among themselves (under 3,000) than newly diagnosed patients did (approximately 970). Persistent Graves' disease patients showed lower TCR Shannon entropy and fewer highly expanded clones than newly diagnosed patients, suggesting clonal expansion. Sequencing and analysis were restricted to the TCR beta chain. Peripheral blood alone was examined, since thyroid tissue, which constituted the primary lesion, could not be accessed.

This receptor was identified in a woman aged 35 to 49 with Graves disease. Donor details come from another sample of the same person, matched by shared clones. The V gene is TRBV7-2 and the J gene is TRBJ2-1, with no confidently assigned D gene. The input for sequencing was peripheral blood mononuclear cells (PBMCs), taken when the disease was refractory, from a patient treated with antithyroid drugs. The nucleotide sequence is given as TGTGCCAGCAGCTTAGCTTCTAGGAACCGCAATCTTCCCTTC. This codes for CASSLASRNRNLPF.